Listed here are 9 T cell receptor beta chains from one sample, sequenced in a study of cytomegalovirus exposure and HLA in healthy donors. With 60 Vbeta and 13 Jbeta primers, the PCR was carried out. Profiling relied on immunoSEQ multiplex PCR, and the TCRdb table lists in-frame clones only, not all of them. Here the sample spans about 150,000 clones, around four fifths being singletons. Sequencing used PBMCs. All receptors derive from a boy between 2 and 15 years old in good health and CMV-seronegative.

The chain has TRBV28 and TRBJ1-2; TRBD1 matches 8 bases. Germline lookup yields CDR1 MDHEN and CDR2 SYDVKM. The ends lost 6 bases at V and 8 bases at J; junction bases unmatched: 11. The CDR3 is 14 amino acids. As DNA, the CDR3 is TGTGCCAGCAGCCTTACCGGGACAGGAGGCGGCTACACCTTC. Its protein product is CASSLTGTGGGYTF.

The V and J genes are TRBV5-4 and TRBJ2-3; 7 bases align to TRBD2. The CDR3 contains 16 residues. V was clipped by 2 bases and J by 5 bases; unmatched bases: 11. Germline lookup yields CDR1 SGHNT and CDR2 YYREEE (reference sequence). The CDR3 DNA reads TGTGCCAGCAGCTTTGGGCAGCGGGGTTTCGGAGATACGCAGTATTTT. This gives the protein CASSFGQRGFGDTQYF.

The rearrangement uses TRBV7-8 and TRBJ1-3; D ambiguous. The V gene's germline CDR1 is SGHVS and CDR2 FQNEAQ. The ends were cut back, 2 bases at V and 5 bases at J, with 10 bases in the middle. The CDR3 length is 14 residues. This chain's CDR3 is CASSLSRNRNTIYF. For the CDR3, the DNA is TGTGCCAGCAGCTTAAGCAGGAATCGAAACACCATATATTTT.

The CDR3 spells CATSSDSGYTF. The CDR3 bases are TGTGCCACCAGCAGCGACAGCGGCTACACCTTC. The chain combines TRBV15 with TRBJ1-2; a possible D gene is TRBD1 (5 bases). This CDR3 comprises 11 residues. V was shortened by 3 bases and J by 8 bases, with 7 bases between the two germline ends. The germline gives CDR1 LNHNV, CDR2 YYDKDF (reference sequence).

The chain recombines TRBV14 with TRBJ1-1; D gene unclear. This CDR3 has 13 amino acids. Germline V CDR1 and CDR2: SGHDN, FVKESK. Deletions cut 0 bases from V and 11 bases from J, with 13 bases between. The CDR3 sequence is CASSQDSAWRAFF. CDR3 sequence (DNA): TGTGCCAGCAGCCAAGATTCGGCGTGGAGGGCTTTCTTT.

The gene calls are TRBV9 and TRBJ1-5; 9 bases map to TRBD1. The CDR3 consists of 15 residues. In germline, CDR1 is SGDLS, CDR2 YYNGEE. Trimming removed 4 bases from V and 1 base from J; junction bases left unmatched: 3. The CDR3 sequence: CASSMGQGSNQPQHF. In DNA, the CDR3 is TGTGCCAGCAGCATGGGACAGGGCAGCAATCAGCCCCAGCATTTT.

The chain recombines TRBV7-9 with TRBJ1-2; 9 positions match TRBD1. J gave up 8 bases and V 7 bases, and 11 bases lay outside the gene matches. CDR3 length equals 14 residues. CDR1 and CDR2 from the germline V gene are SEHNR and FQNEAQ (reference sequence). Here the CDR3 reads CASIRMGQGGGYTF. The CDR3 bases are TGTGCCAGCATTAGGATGGGACAGGGTGGCGGCTACACCTTC.

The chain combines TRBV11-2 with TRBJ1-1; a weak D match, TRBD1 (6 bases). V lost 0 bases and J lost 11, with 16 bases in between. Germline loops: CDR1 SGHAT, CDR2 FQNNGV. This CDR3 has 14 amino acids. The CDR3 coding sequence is TGTGCCAGCAGCTTAGACGGAGGGGGGGCGCGGGCTTTCTTT. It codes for CASSLDGGGARAFF.

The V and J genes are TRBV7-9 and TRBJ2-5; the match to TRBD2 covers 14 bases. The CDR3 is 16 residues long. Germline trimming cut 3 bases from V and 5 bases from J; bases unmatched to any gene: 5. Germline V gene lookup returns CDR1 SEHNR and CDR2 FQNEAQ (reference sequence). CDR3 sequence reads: CASSFPGLAGGETQYF. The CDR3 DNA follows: TGTGCCAGCAGCTTCCCCGGACTAGCGGGAGGCGAGACCCAGTACTTC.